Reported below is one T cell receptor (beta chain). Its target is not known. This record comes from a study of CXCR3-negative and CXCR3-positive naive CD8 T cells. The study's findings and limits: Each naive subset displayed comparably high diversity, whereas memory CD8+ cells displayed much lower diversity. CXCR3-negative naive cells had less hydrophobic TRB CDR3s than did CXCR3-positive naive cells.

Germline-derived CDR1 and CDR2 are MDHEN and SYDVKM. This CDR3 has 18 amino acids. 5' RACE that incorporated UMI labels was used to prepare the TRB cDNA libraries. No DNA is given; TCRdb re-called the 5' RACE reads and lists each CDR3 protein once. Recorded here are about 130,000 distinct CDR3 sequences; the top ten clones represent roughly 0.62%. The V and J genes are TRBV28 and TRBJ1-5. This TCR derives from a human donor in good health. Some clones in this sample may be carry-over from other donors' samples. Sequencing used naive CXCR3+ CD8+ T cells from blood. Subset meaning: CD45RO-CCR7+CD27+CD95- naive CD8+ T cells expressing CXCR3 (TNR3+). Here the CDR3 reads CASSKSPEPKGGERPQHF. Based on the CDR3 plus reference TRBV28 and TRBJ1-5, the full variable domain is DVKVTQSSRYLVKRTGEKVFLECVQDMDHENMFWYRQDPGLGLRLIYFSYDVKMKEKGDIPEGYSVSREKKERFSLILESASTNQTSMYLCASSKSPEPKGGERPQHFGDGTRLSIL.